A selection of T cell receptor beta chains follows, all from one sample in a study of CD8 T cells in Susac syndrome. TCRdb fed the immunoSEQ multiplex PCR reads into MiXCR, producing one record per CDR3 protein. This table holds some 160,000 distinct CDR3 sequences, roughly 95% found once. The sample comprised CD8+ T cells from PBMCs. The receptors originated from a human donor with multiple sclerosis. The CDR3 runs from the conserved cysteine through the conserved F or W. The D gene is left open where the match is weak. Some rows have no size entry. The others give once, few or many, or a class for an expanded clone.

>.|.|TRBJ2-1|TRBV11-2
TGTGCCAGCAGCTTATCGACAGCACGGGGATTATACAATGAGCAGTTCTTC
CASSLSTARGLYNEQFF
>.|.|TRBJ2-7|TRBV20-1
TGCAGTGCTAGAGCTCAACCCCAGGGGAGGGGAACCTACGAGCAGTACTTC
CSARAQPQGRGTYEQYF
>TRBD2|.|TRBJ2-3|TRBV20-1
TGCAGTGCCCGGGGACTAGCGGGGTCCCAAGATACGCAGTATTTT
CSARGLAGSQDTQYF
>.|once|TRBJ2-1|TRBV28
TGTGCCAGCAGTTTTAGTAGCGGCACCTACAATGAGCAGTTCTTC
CASSFSSGTYNEQFF
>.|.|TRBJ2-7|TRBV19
TGTGCCAGTAGTATCGCCGGGGTCTACGAGCAGTACTTC
CASSIAGVYEQYF
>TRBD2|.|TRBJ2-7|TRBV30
TGTGCCTGGAGTGTAGGACTAGCGGTCTACGAGCAGTACTTC
CAWSVGLAVYEQYF
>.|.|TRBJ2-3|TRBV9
TGTGCCAGCAGCGCCTCGCCGCGAGATACGCAGTATTTT
CASSASPRDTQYF
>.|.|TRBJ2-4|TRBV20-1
TGCAGTGCCGGCCCAGGGTCCCGGAGGGCCAAAAACATTCAGTACTTC
CSAGPGSRRAKNIQYF
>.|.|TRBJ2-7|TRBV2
TGTGCCGGCCCGAGGCAGGAGGGTTACGAGCAGTACTTC
CAGPRQEGYEQYF
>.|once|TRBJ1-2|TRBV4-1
TGCGCCAGCAGCCAAGTGGTGACACCAAGCTATGGCTACACCTTC
CASSQVVTPSYGYTF
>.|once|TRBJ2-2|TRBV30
TGTGCCTGTATATGGGGGCCCGGGGAGCTGTTTTTT
CACIWGPGELFF
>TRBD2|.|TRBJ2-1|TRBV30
TGTGCCTGGAGTGTCGGGACTAGCGGCTACAATGAGCAGTTCTTC
CAWSVGTSGYNEQFF
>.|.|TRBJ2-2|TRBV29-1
TGCAGCGTTGAAGTTCTAGGACTCGGGGAGCTGTTTTTT
CSVEVLGLGELFF
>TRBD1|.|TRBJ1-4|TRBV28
TGTGCCAGCACCTCGGGACAGGGAGGTGAAAAACTGTTTTTT
CASTSGQGGEKLFF
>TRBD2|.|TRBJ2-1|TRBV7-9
TGTGCCAGCAGCTTAGATACTAGCGGGAGGACCAAGTGGCAGTTCTTC
CASSLDTSGRTKWQFF
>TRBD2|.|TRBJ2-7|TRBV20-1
TGCAGTGCTAGCGGGAGGAGTAATTACGAGCAGTACTTC
CSASGRSNYEQYF
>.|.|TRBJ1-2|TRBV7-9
TGTGCCAGCAGCTCCCAATTCTCGGGGGTTGGCTACACCTTC
CASSSQFSGVGYTF
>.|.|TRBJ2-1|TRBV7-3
TGTGCCAGCAGCTTAACAGGACTGGAGGCCCGGGAGCAGTTCTTC
CASSLTGLEAREQFF
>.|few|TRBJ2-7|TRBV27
TGTGCCAGCAGTTTAAGGGGGGTGTACGAGCAGTACTTC
CASSLRGVYEQYF
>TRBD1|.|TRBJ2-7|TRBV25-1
TGTGCCAGCCCAGACAGGGCCTACGAGCAGTACTTC
CASPDRAYEQYF
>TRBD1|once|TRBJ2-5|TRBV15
TGTGCCACCAGCAGTACAGGGGATTCAGAGACCCAGTACTTC
CATSSTGDSETQYF
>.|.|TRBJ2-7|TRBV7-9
TGTGCCAGCAGCACCACAGGGACCGAATCCTACGAGCAGTACTTC
CASSTTGTESYEQYF
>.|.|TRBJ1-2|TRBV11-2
TGTGCCAGCAGCCCCATAAAATCGTATCAAGGGGCAAGCTACTATGGCTACACCTTC
CASSPIKSYQGASYYGYTF
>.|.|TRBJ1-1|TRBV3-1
TGTGCCAGCAGCCAAGATAGGGGGAACACTGAAGCTTTCTTT
CASSQDRGNTEAFF
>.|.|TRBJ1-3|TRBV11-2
TGTGCCAGCAGCTTAGACACGGCTGGAAACACCATATATTTT
CASSLDTAGNTIYF
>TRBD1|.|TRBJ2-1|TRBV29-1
TGCAGCGTTGATTGGGACAGGGGATCATACAATGAGCAGTTCTTC
CSVDWDRGSYNEQFF
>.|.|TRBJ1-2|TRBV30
TGTGCCTGGAGTGTGTCCGGAAACTATGGCTACACCTTC
CAWSVSGNYGYTF
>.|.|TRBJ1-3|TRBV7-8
TGTGCCAGCAGCTATACCAGGGGTTCTGGAAACACCATATATTTT
CASSYTRGSGNTIYF
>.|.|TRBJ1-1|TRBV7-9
TGTGCCAGCAGCTCCACAGGGAAGAACACTGAAGCTTTCTTT
CASSSTGKNTEAFF
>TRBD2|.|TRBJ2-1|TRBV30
TGTGCCTGGAGTGTAGGCGGGAGTGGCAATGAGCAGTTCTTC
CAWSVGGSGNEQFF
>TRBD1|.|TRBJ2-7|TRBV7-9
TGTGCCAGCATTTCCGGGACAGGTATTTACGAGCAGTACTTC
CASISGTGIYEQYF